Reported below is one T cell receptor (beta chain). This sample stems from a study of CD8 T cell repertoires and HIV-1 epitope variants. Assay: immunoSEQ multiplex PCR; the TCRdb copy retains only in-frame clones and omits some. The sample records approximately 90,000 clones, roughly four fifths being singletons. This CDR3 is built from 14 residues. V was cut by 5 bases and J by 0 bases, with 11 bases left in between. The germline V gene encodes CDR1 SQVTM and CDR2 ANQGSEA. The gene calls are TRBV29-1 and TRBJ2-4; D call uncertain. The source of this sequence is a male donor with HIV. Sequencing used uncultured baseline CD8+ T cells from peripheral blood mononuclear cells (PBMCs). CDR3 amino acids: CSVRAALAKNIQYF. CDR3 bases: TGCAGCGTTCGGGCGGCCCTAGCCAAAAACATTCAGTACTTC.